The rows below give T cell receptor beta chains drawn from one sample of a study of blood T cell repertoires in COVID-19. Measured with immunoSEQ multiplex PCR; TCRdb has only the in-frame clones, and not every one. The profile shows just under 350,000 clones, around nine tenths of them singletons. The sequenced sample was peripheral blood. Receptor source: a woman in her 70s with COVID-19, enrolled during active disease. Both conserved end residues are part of each CDR3. The D gene is left open where the match is weak. Only some rows state a clone size, as once, few, many or a class for expanded clones.

>.|TRBD2|14|TRBJ2-1|TRBV10-3
TGTGCCATCAGAACGGGGGGAGAGCACAATGAGCAGTTCTTC
CAIRTGGEHNEQFF
>.|TRBD1|12|TRBJ1-2|TRBV6-6
TGTGCCAGCAGTGGACAGGGAAACGGCTACACCTTC
CASSGQGNGYTF
>.|TRBD2|15|TRBJ2-3|TRBV6-5
TGTGCCAGCAGACGACTAGCGGGGGGGTCAGATACGCAGTATTTT
CASRRLAGGSDTQYF
>.|TRBD1|18|TRBJ1-4|TRBV7-6
TGTGCCAGCAGCTCGGGGACAGTGGGGATCTGGGCTAATGAAAAACTGTTTTTT
CASSSGTVGIWANEKLFF
>.|.|16|TRBJ1-3|TRBV7-9
TGTGCCAGCAGCTTAGAAGAGGGATATGTAGGAAACACCATATATTTT
CASSLEEGYVGNTIYF
>.|TRBD2|15|TRBJ2-1|TRBV10-3
TGTGCCATCAGCCCCGGGACTAGCGGGGTACCTGAGCAGTTCTTC
CAISPGTSGVPEQFF
>.|TRBD1|16|TRBJ1-4|TRBV5-5
TGTGCCAGCAGCACCACCCTGGGACAGGGAAATGAAAAACTGTTTTTT
CASSTTLGQGNEKLFF
>.|TRBD1|17|TRBJ1-1|TRBV24-1
TGTGCCACCAGTGATTCCAGACAGGGTGCAATGAACACTGAAGCTTTCTTT
CATSDSRQGAMNTEAFF
>.|TRBD1|14|TRBJ1-2|TRBV10-3
TGTGCCATCAGTGGACAGGGGGGGGCCTATGGCTACACCTTC
CAISGQGGAYGYTF
>.|.|16|TRBJ1-5|TRBV18
TGTGCCAGCTCACCACCTATATGGACAGGCAATCAGCCCCAGCATTTT
CASSPPIWTGNQPQHF
>.|.|13|TRBJ1-3|TRBV7-9
TGTGCCAGCAGCGTAGACAGGGGAAACACCATATATTTT
CASSVDRGNTIYF
>once|.|13|TRBJ2-2|TRBV24-1
TGTGCCACCAGTGATTTTCAGGCCGGGGAGCTGTTTTTT
CATSDFQAGELFF
>.|.|14|TRBJ1-2|TRBV30
TGTGCCTGGAGTCTGGGACTTTCTAACTATGGCTACACCTTC
CAWSLGLSNYGYTF
>.|.|15|TRBJ1-3|TRBV2
TGTGCCAGCAGTGAAGCGTACGGGTTAGGAAACACCATATATTTT
CASSEAYGLGNTIYF
>once|TRBD1|14|TRBJ2-3|TRBV10-3
TGTGCCATCAGGTTACAGGGGGAGACAGATACGCAGTATTTT
CAIRLQGETDTQYF
>.|.|14|TRBJ2-1|TRBV9
TGTGCCAGCAGCTTGGGGGGATCCTACAATGAGCAGTTCTTC
CASSLGGSYNEQFF
>.|TRBD1|12|TRBJ2-7|TRBV4-3
TGCGCCAGCGGGACAGGGTTCCACGAGCAGTACTTC
CASGTGFHEQYF
>.|TRBD2|17|TRBJ2-7|TRBV7-8
TGTGCCAGCAGCTCGACCCCGGGGCTAGCGGGGGTCTACGAGCAGTACTTC
CASSSTPGLAGVYEQYF
>.|TRBD1|16|TRBJ1-4|TRBV6-5
TGTGCCAGCAGTTACACGTGGACAGGGCCTAATGAAAAACTGTTTTTT
CASSYTWTGPNEKLFF
>.|.|13|TRBJ1-2|TRBV3-1/TRBV3-2
TGTGCCAGCAGCCAAGTCAGAGGAAGGGGCTACACCTTC
CASSQVRGRGYTF
>.|.|15|TRBJ2-2|TRBV21-1
TGTGCCAGCAGCAACTGGCAGGGAACGCCCGGGGAGCTGTTTTTT
CASSNWQGTPGELFF
>.|.|14|TRBJ1-6|TRBV3-1/TRBV3-2
TGTGCCAGCAGGGGCACAGGGTGGAATTCACCCCTCCACTTT
CASRGTGWNSPLHF
>.|.|15|TRBJ1-1|TRBV10-3
TGTGCCATCAGTGAGTCTCAGGGGCTTAACACTGAAGCTTTCTTT
CAISESQGLNTEAFF
>.|.|13|TRBJ2-1|TRBV5-4
TGTGCCAGCAGCACCCGACTGAAACCTGAGCAGTTCTTC
CASSTRLKPEQFF
>.|.|14|TRBJ1-6|TRBV5-1
TGCGCCAGCAGCTTGGAGGTACAGAATTCACCCCTCCACTTT
CASSLEVQNSPLHF
>.|.|13|TRBJ1-1|TRBV6-5
TGTGCCAGCAGCTATCGGGGAGCTTCTGAAGCTTTCTTT
CASSYRGASEAFF
>.|TRBD1|13|TRBJ1-1|TRBV19
TGTGCCAGTAGTATACAGGGGGGCACTGAAGCTTTCTTT
CASSIQGGTEAFF
>.|.|14|TRBJ1-1|TRBV29-1
TGCAGCGTTCTGGGACTACGCATGAACACTGAAGCTTTCTTT
CSVLGLRMNTEAFF
>.|TRBD1|16|TRBJ1-5|TRBV27
TGTGCCAGCAGTCCCTGGACAGGGGCGGATGATCAGCCCCAGCATTTT
CASSPWTGADDQPQHF
>.|.|15|TRBJ2-1|TRBV6-5
TGTGCCAGCAGTTACAGCGGGACAGGTTACAATGAGCAGTTCTTC
CASSYSGTGYNEQFF
>.|TRBD2|16|TRBJ2-1|TRBV4-2
TGTGCCAGCAGCCGTACGGGGGGGGCCATTTTCAATGAGCAGTTCTTC
CASSRTGGAIFNEQFF
>few|.|12|TRBJ1-6|TRBV9
TGTGCCAGCGGGGACTATTATTCACCCCTCCACTTT
CASGDYYSPLHF
>.|TRBD2|17|TRBJ2-3|TRBV9
TGTGCCAGCAGCGTCAAGTATGGCGGGGGGGCCACTGATACGCAGTATTTT
CASSVKYGGGATDTQYF
>.|TRBD1|14|TRBJ1-4|TRBV2
TGTGCCAGCAGTGGGACAGGGGGCAGCGAAAAACTGTTTTTT
CASSGTGGSEKLFF
>.|.|15|TRBJ2-7|TRBV5-1
TGCGCCAGCAGCTTGATAGGGGTAGGGGACTACGAGCAGTACTTC
CASSLIGVGDYEQYF
>.|TRBD1|16|TRBJ1-4|TRBV5-1
TGCGCCAGCAGTCCGGGACAGATTGCAACTAATGAAAAACTGTTTTTT
CASSPGQIATNEKLFF
>.|TRBD1|15|TRBJ1-4|TRBV5-1
TGCGCCAGCAGCGGCCGGGACAGGGAGAATGAAAAACTGTTTTTT
CASSGRDRENEKLFF